The T cell receptor beta chain described here comes from a study of brain T cells in children with intractable seizures. General study results and limits: Patients' HCMV serostatus was unknown; virus specificity rests on CDR3 similarity alone.

Time point in this sample: blood from clinic visit 5 months post-surgery; TSC patient then seizure free. Only cases whose brain tissue showed the highest T cell transcript signatures were sequenced. At least one anti-epileptic drug was given before surgery. Method: immunoSEQ multiplex PCR; TCRdb's copy keeps in-frame clones and lacks some. The table has under 400,000 clones, 85% to 95% seen once. As regards this clone: Its target is not known.

CDR3 length: 14 amino acids. V gave up 2 bases and J gave up 2 bases, with 11 bases separating them. Germline V lookup: CDR1 SGDLS, CDR2 YYNGEE. The clonotype was recovered from a boy under three years old with tuberous sclerosis and intractable seizures. This sequence joins TRBV9 and TRBJ2-7; D remains unclear. The sequencing used peripheral blood, collected roughly 5 months after surgery. DNA for the CDR3: TGTGCCAGCAGCGTGGAACCGGAAACCTACGAGCAGTACTTC. It codes for CASSVEPETYEQYF.